This note documents a single TCR beta chain sequence. Its antigen is undetermined. This sample was included in a study of beta chain features in type 1 diabetes. Investigators reverse transcribed all isolated RNA, so they sequenced expressed TCRB transcripts. Mean read depth for stem cell-like memory T cell samples was roughly 1 million reads. The protocol was immunoSEQ multiplex PCR, while the TCRdb copy is restricted to in-frame clones and leaves out a portion. The sample records 35,000 to 50,000 clones, approximately 49% being singletons. Sorting that relied on CD45RO/CCR7/CD25/CD127/CD95/CD27 yielded CD4+ naive, central memory, regulatory and stem cell-like memory cells. Populations obtained by sorting all exceeded 95% purity. Points from the study as a whole: The naive, central memory and Treg TCRB repertoires showed an apparent similarity that was greater among patients than among healthy donors.

V dropped 4 bases and J dropped 2 bases, with 14 bases sitting between them. CDR1 and CDR2 from the germline V gene are LNHDA and SQIVND (reference sequence). The CDR3 spans 15 residues. The rearrangement uses TRBV19 and TRBJ2-5; D is unclear. The receptor was isolated from a woman in her twenties or thirties in good health. The sample consisted of stem cell memory CD4+ T cells from blood. This CDR3 reads CASSKEPGIQETQYF. The CDR3 DNA sequence: TGTGCCAGTAGTAAAGAACCAGGAATACAAGAGACCCAGTACTTC.